This is a list of T cell receptor beta chains from one sample in a study of cytomegalovirus exposure and HLA in healthy donors. Sequencing was performed with immunoSEQ multiplex PCR; in TCRdb, only in-frame clones are kept and a portion is missing. Of around 90,000 clones in the sample, roughly four fifths were seen once. The specimen was PBMCs. The origin of the receptors is a man aged 45-60 years in good health and CMV-seronegative. Each CDR3 is given with its conserved first and last residue. D genes are given only for firm matches. Expanded clones are given a class, and other clones once, few, many or no size at all.

clone size	D gene	J gene	V gene	CDR3 protein	CDR3 DNA
.	.	TRBJ2-7	TRBV28	CASSSGAYEQYF	TGTGCCAGCAGTTCGGGGGCCTACGAGCAGTACTTC
few	.	TRBJ1-2	TRBV6-5	CASSYGSGSGYTF	TGTGCCAGCAGTTACGGTTCAGGGTCTGGCTACACCTTC
.	.	TRBJ2-2	TRBV5-1	CASSFGQGPTGELFF	TGCGCCAGCAGCTTTGGGCAGGGTCCCACCGGGGAGCTGTTTTTT
.	TRBD1	TRBJ2-1	TRBV7-3	CASSLPPDRGQYNEQFF	TGTGCCAGCAGCTTACCCCCCGACAGGGGGCAGTACAATGAGCAGTTCTTC
once	TRBD2	TRBJ2-3	TRBV19	CASRTTSGTATQYF	TGTGCCAGTAGGACGACTAGCGGGACCGCTACGCAGTATTTT
few	.	TRBJ2-7	TRBV6-5	CASSRDFVSYEQYF	TGTGCCAGCAGCCGGGACTTCGTCTCCTACGAGCAGTACTTC
.	.	TRBJ1-1	TRBV28	CASSPQGARMNTEAFF	TGTGCCAGCAGTCCCCAAGGGGCCCGTATGAACACTGAAGCTTTCTTT
.	.	TRBJ2-3	TRBV19	CASSKGGTSTDTQYF	TGTGCCAGTAGTAAGGGCGGGACTAGCACAGATACGCAGTATTTT
once	TRBD2	TRBJ2-3	TRBV6-1	CASRISGSGADTQYF	TGTGCCAGCAGGATTAGCGGGAGTGGGGCAGATACGCAGTATTTT
.	TRBD2	TRBJ2-7	TRBV28	CASSPGLAGVQEQYF	TGTGCCAGCAGTCCGGGACTAGCGGGAGTTCAAGAGCAGTACTTC
once	TRBD2	TRBJ2-3	TRBV19	CASSIGSGSTDTQYF	TGTGCCAGTAGTATAGGTAGCGGGAGTACAGATACGCAGTATTTT
.	TRBD2	TRBJ2-2	TRBV28	CASFGLAGDTGELFF	TGTGCCTCTTTCGGACTAGCGGGGGACACCGGGGAGCTGTTTTTT
.	.	TRBJ2-7	TRBV14	CASSQRVVGEQYF	TGTGCCAGCAGCCAACGGGTAGTGGGTGAGCAGTACTTC
.	TRBD1	TRBJ1-1	TRBV5-5	CASSLLQGANTEAFF	TGTGCCAGCAGCTTGCTCCAGGGGGCGAACACTGAAGCTTTCTTT
.	.	TRBJ1-1	TRBV18	CASSPLGQEVGTEAFF	TGTGCCAGCTCACCACTAGGCCAGGAAGTTGGGACTGAAGCTTTCTTT
.	TRBD1	TRBJ2-1	TRBV9	CASSVNPGTGLVGEQFF	TGTGCCAGCAGCGTCAACCCTGGGACAGGGCTGGTGGGTGAGCAGTTCTTC
.	TRBD1	TRBJ1-1	TRBV2	CASTRQGSHTEAFF	TGTGCCAGCACCCGACAGGGCTCACACACTGAAGCTTTCTTT
.	.	TRBJ2-2	TRBV28	CASSRRTVGELFF	TGTGCCAGCAGCCGTCGGACTGTCGGGGAGCTGTTTTTT
.	.	TRBJ1-2	TRBV29-1	CSVEKTIEAMAF	TGCAGCGTTGAGAAGACTATTGAGGCTATGGCCTTC
.	.	TRBJ2-7	TRBV6-1	CASRTDGKQYF	TGTGCCAGCAGAACGGACGGGAAGCAGTACTTC
.	.	TRBJ2-3	TRBV7-2	CASSLGGSSRNTQYF	TGTGCCAGCAGCTTAGGCGGGTCTAGTCGAAATACGCAGTATTTT
.	.	TRBJ1-2	TRBV18	CASSPPGQPSTNYGYTF	TGTGCCAGCTCACCACCGGGACAACCCTCGACAAACTATGGCTACACCTTC
.	TRBD2	TRBJ2-3	TRBV5-4	CASTAKGTSGRRTDTQYF	TGTGCCAGCACAGCCAAGGGGACTAGCGGGAGGCGGACAGATACGCAGTATTTT
.	TRBD1	TRBJ1-1	TRBV13	CASSYKTGGTEAFF	TGTGCCAGCAGCTACAAGACAGGGGGGACTGAAGCTTTCTTT
.	TRBD2	TRBJ2-7	TRBV29-1	CSVDDPSGLAGTKQYF	TGCAGCGTTGATGACCCCTCGGGACTAGCGGGAACAAAGCAGTACTTC
.	TRBD2	TRBJ2-5	TRBV9	CASSLSTGGGETQYF	TGTGCCAGCAGCCTGTCGACGGGAGGCGGGGAGACCCAGTACTTC
.	.	TRBJ1-2	TRBV4-1	CASSQEGGGYGYTF	TGCGCCAGCAGCCAAGAGGGGGGAGGGTATGGCTACACCTTC
.	TRBD1	TRBJ1-5	TRBV30	CAWSVLGQGHQPQHF	TGTGCCTGGAGTGTACTGGGACAGGGCCATCAGCCCCAGCATTTT
.	TRBD1	TRBJ2-1	TRBV7-9	CASSSDRISSYNEQFF	TGTGCCAGCAGCTCGGACAGGATTAGCTCCTACAATGAGCAGTTCTTC
few	TRBD1	TRBJ1-3	TRBV10-3	CAISEQGARGNTIYF	TGTGCCATCAGTGAACAGGGGGCGAGGGGAAACACCATATATTTT
.	TRBD2	TRBJ2-1	TRBV9	CASSVAPGLAGSYTHNEQFF	TGTGCCAGCAGCGTAGCCCCCGGACTAGCGGGAAGTTATACCCACAATGAGCAGTTCTTC
once	.	TRBJ1-1	TRBV13	CASSLAGATEAFF	TGTGCCAGCAGCTTAGCAGGGGCCACTGAAGCTTTCTTT
.	.	TRBJ1-2	TRBV5-8	CATERRGTSNGYTF	TGTGCCACCGAACGACGGGGGACTTCCAATGGCTACACCTTC
.	.	TRBJ1-5	TRBV5-6	CASSLAVGVSNQPQHF	TGTGCCAGCAGCTTGGCCGTCGGGGTTAGCAATCAGCCCCAGCATTTT
.	TRBD1	TRBJ1-4	TRBV28	CASSFQGGEKLFF	TGTGCCAGCAGTTTCCAAGGGGGCGAAAAACTGTTTTTT
.	.	TRBJ1-2	TRBV16	CASSQSVAGAGEIYTF	TGTGCCAGCAGCCAATCCGTTGCTGGGGCAGGGGAGATCTACACCTTC
.	TRBD2	TRBJ2-7	TRBV6-1	CASSDSGIALYEQYF	TGTGCCAGCAGTGATAGCGGGATAGCCCTCTACGAGCAGTACTTC
.	.	TRBJ2-7	TRBV7-2	CASSSPDTSSYEQYF	TGTGCCAGCAGCTCTCCAGACACGAGCTCCTACGAGCAGTACTTC
.	TRBD2	TRBJ2-1	TRBV19	CASRTSGRNEQFF	TGTGCCAGTAGAACTAGCGGGAGAAATGAGCAGTTCTTC
.	TRBD2	TRBJ2-7	TRBV7-3	CASSLLAGGEQYF	TGTGCCAGCAGCTTACTAGCGGGAGGCGAGCAGTACTTC
.	.	TRBJ2-5	TRBV14	CASSQAALYQETQYF	TGTGCCAGCAGCCAGGCAGCGCTGTACCAAGAGACCCAGTACTTC
.	TRBD1	TRBJ1-1	TRBV7-2	CASSLIGGGEAFF	TGTGCCAGCAGCTTAATAGGGGGCGGTGAAGCTTTCTTT
.	TRBD1	TRBJ2-1	TRBV9	CASSAGTGNYNEQFF	TGTGCCAGCAGCGCCGGGACAGGGAACTACAATGAGCAGTTCTTC
.	.	TRBJ1-2	TRBV28	CASSQEGGVHGYTF	TGTGCCAGCAGTCAGGAAGGGGGAGTTCATGGCTACACCTTC
.	TRBD1	TRBJ2-7	TRBV11-2	CASSTDMGQGNEQYF	TGTGCCAGCAGCACAGATATGGGACAGGGGAACGAGCAGTACTTC
.	.	TRBJ2-5	TRBV2	CASSDGAEETQYF	TGTGCCAGCAGTGACGGAGCGGAAGAGACCCAGTACTTC
.	.	TRBJ1-4	TRBV5-1	CASSLGSPSTNEKLFF	TGCGCCAGCAGCTTGGGTTCTCCCTCAACTAATGAAAAACTGTTTTTT
once	.	TRBJ2-2	TRBV19	CASSSAAGELFF	TGTGCCAGTAGTAGCGCGGCCGGGGAGCTGTTTTTT
.	.	TRBJ2-7	TRBV18	CASSPSQGSYEQYF	TGTGCCAGCTCACCAAGCCAGGGTTCCTACGAGCAGTACTTC
.	TRBD1	TRBJ2-7	TRBV6-1	CASREGTGGYEQYF	TGTGCCAGCAGGGAAGGGACAGGGGGCTACGAGCAGTACTTC
.	.	TRBJ1-1	TRBV5-1	CASSLSGANTEAFF	TGCGCCAGCAGCTTATCAGGGGCGAACACTGAAGCTTTCTTT